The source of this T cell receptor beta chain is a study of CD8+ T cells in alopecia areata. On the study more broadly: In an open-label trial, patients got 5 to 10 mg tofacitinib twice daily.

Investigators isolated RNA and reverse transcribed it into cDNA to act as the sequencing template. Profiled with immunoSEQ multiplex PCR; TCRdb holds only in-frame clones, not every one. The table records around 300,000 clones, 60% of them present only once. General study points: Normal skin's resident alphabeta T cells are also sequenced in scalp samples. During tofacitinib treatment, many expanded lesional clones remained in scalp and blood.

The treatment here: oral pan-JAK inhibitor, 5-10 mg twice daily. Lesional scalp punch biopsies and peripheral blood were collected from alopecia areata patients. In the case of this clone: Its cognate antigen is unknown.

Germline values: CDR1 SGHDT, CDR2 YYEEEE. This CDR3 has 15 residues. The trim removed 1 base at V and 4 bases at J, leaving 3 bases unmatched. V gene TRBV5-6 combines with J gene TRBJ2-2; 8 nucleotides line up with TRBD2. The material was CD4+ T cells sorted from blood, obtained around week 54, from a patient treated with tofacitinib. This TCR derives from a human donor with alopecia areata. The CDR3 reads CASSLKRGLTGELFF. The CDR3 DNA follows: TGTGCCAGCAGCTTGAAGCGGGGGCTCACCGGGGAGCTGTTTTTT.